This T cell receptor beta chain was documented in a study of cytomegalovirus exposure and HLA in healthy donors. Notes on the study in general: TCR beta chains numbering about 160 were designated cytomegalovirus-associated. For most subjects, TCR beta sequences were reported to predict HLA-A and HLA-B alleles with accuracy.

The PCR used 60 Vbeta and 13 Jbeta primers. Some clones are missing from TCRdb's copy, which holds only in-frame ones; the method was immunoSEQ multiplex PCR. The sample holds fewer than 250,000 clones; around 76% are singletons and the top ten take 6%. Points on this clone: Its antigen remains unknown.

The germline CDR1 and CDR2 sequences are SGHRS and YFSETQ. CDR3 length: 13 residues. The junction had 9 bases not matched to a gene; V was cut back by 7 bases and J by 10 bases. The rearrangement joins TRBV5-1 to TRBJ2-1; TRBD2 aligns across 9 bases. The sequenced material came from PBMCs. The source is a man in his forties or fifties in good health and CMV-seropositive. The CDR3 DNA is TGCGCCAGCTTTCTTAGCGGGGGAAAAGAGCAGTTCTTC. Translating it yields CASFLSGGKEQFF. Based on the CDR3 plus reference TRBV5-1 and TRBJ2-1, the full variable domain is KAGVTQTPRYLIKTRGQQVTLSCSPISGHRSVSWYQQTPGQGLQFLFEYFSETQRNKGNFPGRFSGRQFSNSRSEMNVSTLELGDSALYLCASFLSGGKEQFFGPGTRLTVL.